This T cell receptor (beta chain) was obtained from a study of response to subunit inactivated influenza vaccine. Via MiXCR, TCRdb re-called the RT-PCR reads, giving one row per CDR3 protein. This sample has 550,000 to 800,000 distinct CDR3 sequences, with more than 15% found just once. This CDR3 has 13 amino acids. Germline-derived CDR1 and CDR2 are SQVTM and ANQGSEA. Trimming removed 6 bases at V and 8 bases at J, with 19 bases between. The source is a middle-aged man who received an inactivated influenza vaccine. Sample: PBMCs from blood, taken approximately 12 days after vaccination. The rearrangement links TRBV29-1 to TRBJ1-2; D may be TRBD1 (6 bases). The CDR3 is CSVPEGGYRGYTF. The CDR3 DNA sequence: TGCAGCGTCCCTGAAGGGGGGTATAGGGGCTACACCTTC. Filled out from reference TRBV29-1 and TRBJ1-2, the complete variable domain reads SAVISQKPSRDICQRGTSLTIQCQVDSQVTMMFWYRQQPGQSLTLIATANQGSEATYESGFVIDKFPISRPNLTFSTLTVSNMSPEDSSIYLCSVPEGGYRGYTFGSGTRLTVV.